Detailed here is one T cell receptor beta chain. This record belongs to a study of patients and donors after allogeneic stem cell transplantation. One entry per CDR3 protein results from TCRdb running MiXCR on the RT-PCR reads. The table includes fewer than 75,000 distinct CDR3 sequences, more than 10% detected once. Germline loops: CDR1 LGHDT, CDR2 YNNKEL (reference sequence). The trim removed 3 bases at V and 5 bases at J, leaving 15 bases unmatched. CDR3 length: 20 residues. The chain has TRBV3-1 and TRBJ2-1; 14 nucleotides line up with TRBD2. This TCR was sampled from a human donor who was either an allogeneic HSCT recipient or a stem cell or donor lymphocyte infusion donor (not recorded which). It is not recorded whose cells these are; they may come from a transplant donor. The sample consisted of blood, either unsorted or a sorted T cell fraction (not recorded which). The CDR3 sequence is CASSHVTLGLAGGSHNEQFF. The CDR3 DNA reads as TGTGCCAGCAGCCATGTAACCCTAGGACTAGCGGGAGGAAGCCACAATGAGCAGTTCTTC.